These 5 T cell receptor beta chains originate from one sample sequenced in a study of shared T cell receptors in the human thymus (dated by TCRdb to 2020 to 2023). Library preparation was by the immunoSEQ multiplex PCR assay. TCRdb holds this immuneACCESS table with in-frame rearrangements only. Some clones are missing; in checked studies, unresolved V genes explain under half, and the rest has no known cause. The sample contains 500,000 to 850,000 clones, more than 75% of them found a single time. The biggest ten clones account for more than 0.009% of the sample. These records were also assigned to another study, of human thymus T cells.

The material sequenced was thymocytes. All receptors derive from a boy younger than two with a congenital heart defect. Donor details come from another sample of the same person, matched by shared clones.

Concerning this clone itself: One end of the junction is discordant with germline, which a read error may explain. This chain connects TRBV29-1 to TRBJ2-1, with D tentatively TRBD1 or TRBD2 (7 bases each). The CDR3 is 21 amino acids. Germline CDR1 reads SQVTM; CDR2 reads ANQGSEA. The CDR3 DNA reads TGCAGCGTGGAAGGACAGGAATACACCCACGAGGGCGGGAGCTCCTACAATGAGCAGTTCTTC. Translation gives CSVEGQEYTHEGGSSYNEQFF.

Only one count was recorded for this clone. Within the sample, other DNA sequences also encode this same CDR3. The rearrangement uses TRBV7-2 and TRBJ2-7, with 8 bases that match TRBD1. Germline values: CDR1 SGHTA, CDR2 FQGNSA. V was pared by 1 base and J by 0 bases, with 2 bases of the junction left unmatched. The CDR3 covers 15 residues. DNA of the CDR3: TGTGCCAGCAGCTTAGAGGGGACAGGCTCCTACGAGCAGTACTTC. Translated, it gives CASSLEGTGSYEQYF.

The chain joins TRBV5-4 to TRBJ2-7; TRBD2 aligns across 9 bases. CDR1 SGHNT and CDR2 YYREEE come from the germline V gene (reference sequence). The CDR3 runs to 15 residues. The V segment lost 2 bases and the J segment 3 bases; nucleotides outside the gene matches: 6. CDR3 bases: TGTGCCAGCAGCTTCGTCGGGACTAGCTTCTACGAGCAGTACTTC. The encoded protein is CASSFVGTSFYEQYF.

The rearrangement links TRBV7-9 to TRBJ1-5; 11 positions agree with TRBD1. CDR3 length: 14 amino acids. V was pared by 5 bases and J by 9 bases, with 6 bases of the junction left unmatched. The germline CDR1 and CDR2 sequences are SEHNR and FQNEAQ (reference sequence). The CDR3 sequence is CASSPGGQGGPQHF. CDR3 DNA: TGTGCCAGCAGCCCAGGGGGACAGGGGGGGCCCCAGCATTTT.

The CDR3 loop is CASVGAGATGELFF. The CDR3 DNA reads TGTGCCAGCGTGGGTGCGGGAGCCACCGGGGAGCTGTTTTTT. The chain joins TRBV7-2 to TRBJ2-2; 7 bases map to TRBD2. Germline V gene data show CDR1 as SGHTA and CDR2 as FQGNSA. The CDR3 covers 14 residues. V dropped 8 bases and J dropped 4; count of bases not matched to a gene: 7.